Detailed here is one T cell receptor (beta chain). Random-hexamer reverse transcription was applied to about 0.45 to 1 ug RNA. TCR beta CDR3 was amplified by immunoSEQ multiplex PCR. This amplification extended across 54 Vbeta and 13 Jbeta segments. TCRdb redid the calling of the immunoSEQ multiplex PCR reads with MiXCR, one entry per CDR3 protein. Of some 180,000 distinct CDR3 sequences in the sample, approximately 93% were seen once. The sample originates from a study of CD8 T cells in Susac syndrome. This CDR3 contains 14 residues. CDR1 and CDR2 from the germline V gene are MNHEY and SMNVEV (reference sequence). V was clipped by 4 bases and J by 3 bases, with 13 bases between them. Healthy donors, matched for age and sex, constituted the control group. Negative isolation yielded the CD8+ and CD4+ T cells, while FACS enriched the TEMRA cells.

This TCR was sampled from a human donor in good health. What was sequenced was CD4+ T cells from PBMCs. This chain uses TRBV27 with TRBJ2-7; no clear D. The CDR3 sequence is CASSSPTEHYEQYF. For the CDR3, the DNA is TGTGCCAGCAGTTCACCGACGGAGCACTACGAGCAGTACTTC.